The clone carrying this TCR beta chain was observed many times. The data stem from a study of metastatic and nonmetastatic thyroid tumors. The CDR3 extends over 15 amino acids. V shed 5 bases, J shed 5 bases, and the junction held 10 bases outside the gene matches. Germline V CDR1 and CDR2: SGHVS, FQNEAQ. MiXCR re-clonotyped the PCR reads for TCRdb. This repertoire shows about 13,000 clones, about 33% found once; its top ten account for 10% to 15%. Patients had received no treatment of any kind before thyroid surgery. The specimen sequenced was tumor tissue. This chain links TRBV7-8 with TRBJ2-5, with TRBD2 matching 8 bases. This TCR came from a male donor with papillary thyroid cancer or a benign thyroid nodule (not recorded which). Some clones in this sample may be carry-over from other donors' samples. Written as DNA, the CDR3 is TGTGCCAGCAGCCGGGGGGGGTCCCCCTACGAGACCCAGTACTTC. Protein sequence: CASSRGGSPYETQYF.